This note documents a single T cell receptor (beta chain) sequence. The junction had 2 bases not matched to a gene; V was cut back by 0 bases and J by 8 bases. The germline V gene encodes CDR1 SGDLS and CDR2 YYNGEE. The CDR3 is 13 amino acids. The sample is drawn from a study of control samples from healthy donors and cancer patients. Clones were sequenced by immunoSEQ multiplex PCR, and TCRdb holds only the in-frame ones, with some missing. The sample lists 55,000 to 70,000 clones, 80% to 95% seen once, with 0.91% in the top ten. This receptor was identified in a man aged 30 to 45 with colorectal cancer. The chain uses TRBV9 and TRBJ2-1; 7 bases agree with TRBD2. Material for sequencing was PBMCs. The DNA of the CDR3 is TGTGCCAGCAGCGTAGCGGGGAGGGATGAGCAGTTCTTC. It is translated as CASSVAGRDEQFF.